A single sample gave rise to the 21 T cell receptor beta chains below, sequenced in a study of spatial heterogeneity in lung cancer. Time point described: sample taken at primary tumor resection. The authors sequenced whole RNA from tumor, nontumor lung or frozen PBMC without sorting. TCRdb passed the 5' RACE reads through MiXCR, listing each CDR3 protein once. There are tens of thousands of distinct CDR3 sequences in the sample; approximately 20% occur only once, and roughly 6.2% lies in the top ten. The specimen was PBMCs, collected at surgery. All receptors come from a male donor with early-stage non-small cell lung cancer.

Only a few counts were recorded for this clonotype. The rearrangement links TRBV6-6 to TRBJ2-5; D might be TRBD1 or TRBD2, each matching 5 bases. Germline V gives CDR1 MNHNY, CDR2 SVGAGI (reference sequence). Trimming pared 5 bases from V and 3 bases from J, leaving 13 bases between. The CDR3 has 14 amino acids. CDR3 residues: CASSARDPEETQYF. DNA for the CDR3: TGTGCCAGCAGTGCCCGGGACCCTGAAGAGACCCAGTACTTC.

In DNA form, the CDR3 reads TGTGCCAGCACCCCTGGGGGGGTGATTTACACTGAAGCTTTCTTT. It codes for CASTPGGVIYTEAFF. The chain carries TRBV12-3 or TRBV12-4 and TRBJ1-1; D possibly corresponds to TRBD1 (5 bases). This CDR3 region has 15 residues. Trimming took 7 bases from V and 3 from J, leaving 18 bases between them.

This clonotype appeared a single time. A read error may account for a junction end that differs from germline. The chain recombines TRBV12-3 or TRBV12-4 with TRBJ1-6, with a tentative D call TRBD1 (5 bases). This CDR3 spans 17 amino acids. CDR3 sequence (DNA): TGTGCCAGTAGTTTGACGACAGTGAGCTCCTATAATTCACCCCTCCACTTT. It translates to CASSLTTVSSYNSPLHF.

This clonotype has a handful of counts. The V and J genes are TRBV20-1 and TRBJ2-1; D not certain. Trimming removed 6 bases at V and 7 bases at J, with 13 bases between. Germline CDR1 DFQATT, CDR2 SNEGSKA (reference sequence). The CDR3 consists of 12 residues. The CDR3 loop reads CSAPTQANEQFF. In DNA form, the CDR3 reads TGCAGTGCCCCGACGCAGGCTAATGAGCAGTTCTTC.

This sequence joins TRBV5-5 and TRBJ2-3; no clear D. V shed 4 bases and J shed 0 bases, with 12 bases lying between them. CDR1 is SGHKS and CDR2 is YYEKEE in the germline V gene (reference sequence). This CDR3 spans 15 amino acids. CDR3 bases: TGTGCCAGCAGCCTGGCAAGACCTAGCACAGATACGCAGTATTTT. It is translated as CASSLARPSTDTQYF.

This clonotype was observed a few times. The chain combines TRBV28 with TRBJ1-1; a possible D gene is TRBD1 (5 bases). V lost 2 bases and J 6 bases, leaving 10 bases between the germline ends. This CDR3 region has 13 residues. Germline V gene sequence: CDR1 MDHEN, CDR2 SYDVKM. CDR3 in DNA: TGTGCCAGCAGTTTAGGGGCGCCCTCTGAAGCTTTCTTT. Its protein product is CASSLGAPSEAFF.

The chain is built from TRBV28 and TRBJ1-2; no firm D call. Germline V gene data show CDR1 as MDHEN and CDR2 as SYDVKM. The CDR3 is 14 residues long. The V end was cut by 1 base, the J end by 2 bases, with 8 bases between. CDR3 sequence (DNA): TGTGCCAGCAGTTTATACTTGGGAAACTATGGCTACACCTTC. This sequence encodes CASSLYLGNYGYTF.

This clonotype appeared a few times. The chain combines TRBV20-1 with TRBJ2-1, with TRBD2 matching 11 bases. The ends lost 3 bases at V and 6 bases at J; junction bases unmatched: 4. Germline CDR1 is DFQATT and CDR2 is SNEGSKA (reference sequence). CDR3 length: 14 residues. The CDR3 sequence: CSARLAGGVNEQFF. CDR3 bases: TGCAGTGCTAGGTTAGCGGGGGGGGTCAATGAGCAGTTCTTC.

The chain carries TRBV20-1 and TRBJ1-1; 12 nucleotides agree with TRBD1. The CDR3 covers 18 residues. V shed 3 bases, J shed 0 bases, and the junction held 11 bases outside the gene matches. The germline CDR1 and CDR2 sequences are DFQATT and SNEGSKA (reference sequence). The CDR3 DNA sequence: TGCAGTGCTAGGGGATCCTCGGGACAGGGGGCGGTGAACACTGAAGCTTTCTTT. It is translated as CSARGSSGQGAVNTEAFF.

This clonotype was picked up a small number of times. This sequence joins TRBV9 and TRBJ2-5, with D possibly matching TRBD2 (6 bases). CDR1 SGDLS and CDR2 YYNGEE come from the germline V gene. The V end was cut by 0 bases, the J end by 3 bases, with 12 bases between. CDR3 length equals 15 residues. The DNA of the CDR3 is TGTGCCAGCAGCGTAGTGGCGGGGAGGAAAGAGACCCAGTACTTC. It translates to CASSVVAGRKETQYF.

This clonotype was picked up many times. This chain uses TRBV29-1 with TRBJ2-1; possibly TRBD2 for D (7 bases). The CDR3 totals 14 residues. Germline CDR1 SQVTM, CDR2 ANQGSEA. The ends were cut back, 2 bases at V and 9 bases at J, with 17 bases in the middle. CDR3 nucleotide sequence: TGCAGCGTTGAAATGGTGGGGGGGGCAGGTGAGCAGTTCTTC. Translated: CSVEMVGGAGEQFF.

A few counts support this clonotype. V usage is TRBV11-3 and J usage is TRBJ1-1, with D perhaps TRBD1 (6 bases). V lost 4 bases and J 3 bases, leaving 15 bases between the germline ends. CDR1 SGHNT and CDR2 YENEEA come from the germline V gene. CDR3 length equals 15 residues. Written as DNA, the CDR3 is TGTGCCAGCAGCTGGGGGGGCAGCCTGGACACTGAAGCTTTCTTT. Translation: CASSWGGSLDTEAFF. The full variable domain, in which reference TRBV11-3 and TRBJ1-1 provide the parts outside the CDR3, is EAGVVQSPRYKIIEKKQPVAFWCNPISGHNTLYWYLQNLGQGPELLIRYENEEAVDDSQLPKDRFSAERLKGVDSTLKIQPAELGDSAVYLCASSWGGSLDTEAFFGQGTRLTVV.

V and J are TRBV2 and TRBJ2-3; no reliable D call. The V end was cut by 3 bases, the J end by 3 bases, with 7 bases between. The CDR3 totals 13 residues. Germline V CDR1 and CDR2: SNHLY, FYNNEI. The CDR3 reads CASSELETDTQYF. The CDR3, as DNA: TGTGCCAGCAGTGAGCTTGAGACAGATACGCAGTATTTT.

The chain uses TRBV3-1 and TRBJ2-7; D not certain. Trimming removed 1 base from V and 5 bases from J, with 12 bases in between. The germline V gene has CDR1 LGHDT and CDR2 YNNKEL (reference sequence). CDR3 length: 14 amino acids. The CDR3 nucleotides are TGTGCCAGCAGCCAAGGTGAAAGCGAGAACGAGCAGTACTTC. It specifies CASSQGESENEQYF.

J is TRBJ2-3 and V is TRBV2, with D uncertain. The CDR3 loop spans 13 amino acids. Germline V CDR1 and CDR2: SNHLY, FYNNEI. V lost 10 bases, J lost 3 bases, and 14 bases lay in between. This CDR3 is CATRFARTDTQYF. In DNA, the CDR3 is TGTGCCACCCGGTTCGCCCGAACAGATACGCAGTATTTT.

This chain uses TRBV2 with TRBJ2-3; weak D call: TRBD2 (5 bases). V dropped 4 bases and J dropped 2 bases, with 10 bases sitting between them. The CDR3 has 14 residues. CDR1 is SNHLY and CDR2 is FYNNEI in the germline V gene. For the CDR3, the DNA is TGTGCCAGCAGTGGGAGGACCATCACAGATACGCAGTATTTT. Amino acids: CASSGRTITDTQYF.

The chain combines TRBV5-6 with TRBJ2-2; D not resolved. From germline, CDR1 is SGHDT and CDR2 YYEEEE. Trimming cost V 4 bases and J 0 bases, with 7 bases left between them. The CDR3 is 14 residues long. The CDR3 here is CASSGWANTGELFF. The CDR3 DNA follows: TGTGCCAGCAGCGGTTGGGCGAACACCGGGGAGCTGTTTTTT.

This clonotype was found a few times. Germline and junction disagree at one end, which may indicate a read error. The chain uses TRBV4-3 and TRBJ1-1, with a weak D call TRBD1 (6 bases). The CDR3 loop spans 16 amino acids. From germline, CDR1 is LGHNA and CDR2 YSLEER. This CDR3 reads CASSQGRGLANTEAFF. The CDR3 DNA sequence: TGCGCCAGCAGTCAAGGGAGGGGGTTAGCGAACACTGAAGCTTTCTTT.

This clonotype was counted only a few times. The CDR3 reads CASSETGGGTEAFF. DNA for the CDR3: TGTGCCAGCAGTGAGACAGGGGGAGGCACTGAAGCTTTCTTT. The rearrangement uses TRBV28 and TRBJ1-1; 9 positions match TRBD1. Germline V gives CDR1 MDHEN, CDR2 SYDVKM. V lost 5 bases to trimming and J lost 4 bases; unmatched junction nucleotides: 5. There are 14 residues in the CDR3.

As regards this clonotype: A much larger clone differs from this one at a single base, so this may be a read error. V and J are TRBV10-3 and TRBJ2-7; 7 nucleotides agree with TRBD1. Germline V gene sequence: CDR1 ENHRY, CDR2 SYGVKD. CDR3 length equals 11 residues. The CDR3 nucleotides are TGTGTCTCGGGACAGTCCTACGAGCAGTACTTC. It specifies CVSGQSYEQYF.

V and J are TRBV11-2 and TRBJ2-3; 8 bases agree with TRBD2. CDR3 length equals 17 residues. Trimming removed 4 bases from V and 6 bases from J; junction bases left unmatched: 15. From germline, CDR1 is SGHAT and CDR2 FQNNGV. The CDR3 nucleotides are TGTGCCAGCAGCTCTCACATGGGAGCGGGGGTAATGGATACGCAGTATTTT. It is translated as CASSSHMGAGVMDTQYF.